A single sample gave rise to the 26 T cell receptor beta chains below, sequenced in a study of CD8+ T cells in alopecia areata. RNA extraction and reverse transcription yielded cDNA as sequencing template. Here immunoSEQ multiplex PCR was the method, and the copy in TCRdb shows in-frame clones only, minus some. Among around 97,000 clones listed, around 59% were seen once. Material: CD4+ T cells sorted from blood. All receptors come from a human donor in good health.

V is TRBV7-2 and J is TRBJ2-2, with D possibly TRBD2 on 7 matching bases. This CDR3 contains 14 residues. Per the germline V gene, CDR1 is SGHTA and CDR2 is FQGNSA. The V end lost 7 bases, the J end lost 2 bases, and 11 bases lay between the germline ends. The chain's CDR3 is CASMGGLNTGELFF. In DNA, the CDR3 is TGTGCCAGCATGGGGGGGCTTAACACCGGGGAGCTGTTTTTT.

CDR3 sequence: CSAGPAETQYF. CDR3 nucleotides: TGCAGTGCGGGACCGGCGGAGACCCAGTACTTC. The chain uses TRBV20-1 and TRBJ2-5; D is perhaps TRBD1 or TRBD2 (5 bases each). V was pared by 6 bases and J by 5 bases, with 10 bases between. The CDR3 runs 11 residues. Germline CDR1 reads DFQATT; CDR2 reads SNEGSKA (reference sequence).

This chain links TRBV15 with TRBJ2-7; 7 nucleotides line up with TRBD1. Germline CDR1 reads LNHNV; CDR2 reads YYDKDF (reference sequence). CDR3 length equals 14 residues. V lost 1 base to trimming and J lost 5 bases; unmatched junction nucleotides: 5. The CDR3 sequence: CATSRAWDSNEQYF. In DNA form, the CDR3 reads TGTGCCACCAGCAGAGCATGGGACAGTAACGAGCAGTACTTC.

The chain couples TRBV18 to TRBJ2-5, with 7 bases identical to TRBD2. The germline V gene has CDR1 KGHSH and CDR2 LQKENI. With V trimmed by 3 bases and J by 5 bases, 15 bases remained unmatched. The CDR3 length is 17 residues. The CDR3 bases are TGTGCCAGCTCACCTCTAGCGGACCATAACGTTCGGGAGACCCAGTACTTC. It yields the protein CASSPLADHNVRETQYF.

There are a few counts of this clone. This chain joins TRBV7-6 and TRBJ2-6, with D unresolved. The CDR3 sequence is 13 residues long. CDR1 and CDR2 (germline): SGHVS, FNYEAQ. Deletions cut 7 bases from V and 0 bases from J, with 4 bases between. DNA for the CDR3: TGTGCCAGCACCGTCTCTGGGGCCAACGTCCTGACTTTC. Encoded protein: CASTVSGANVLTF.

The V call is TRBV29-1, the J call TRBJ2-7; a possible D gene is TRBD2 (6 bases). The CDR3 contains 11 residues. Between the trimmed V and J ends, which lost 3 bases and 4 bases, there was a span of 7 bases. Germline CDR1 and CDR2: SQVTM and ANQGSEA. The CDR3 sequence is CSVEEGYEQYF. The CDR3 DNA is TGCAGCGTTGAGGAGGGGTACGAGCAGTACTTC.

This clone has more than one count but fewer than ten. The chain uses TRBV29-1 and TRBJ1-2; maybe TRBD1 (6 bases). Trimming took off 6 bases at V and 2 bases at J, with 10 bases between the two ends. Germline values: CDR1 SQVTM, CDR2 ANQGSEA. The CDR3 is 12 amino acids. As DNA, the CDR3 is TGCAGCGTGCGGGACACCAACTATGGCTACACCTTC. Its protein is CSVRDTNYGYTF.

This clone has just a few counts. The chain uses TRBV5-1 and TRBJ2-3, with D possibly TRBD1 on 5 matching bases. Germline assignment: CDR1 SGHRS and CDR2 YFSETQ. Trimming left V 4 bases short and J 1 base short, with 7 bases between. This CDR3 contains 13 residues. CDR3 in DNA: TGCGCCAGCAGCCAGACAGGCACAGATACGCAGTATTTT. Its protein is CASSQTGTDTQYF.

This clone was counted between two and nine times. The chain employs TRBV25-1 and TRBJ2-5, with D possibly TRBD1 on 6 matching bases. Trimming shortened V by 5 bases and J by 6 bases, and 10 bases separated the two germline ends. The germline V gene has CDR1 MGHDK and CDR2 SYGVNS. CDR3 length: 12 amino acids. CDR3 in amino acids: CASSLQGQTQYF. The CDR3 nucleotides are TGTGCCAGCAGTCTACAGGGACAGACCCAGTACTTC.

V is TRBV7-9 and J is TRBJ2-5; 10 bases line up with TRBD2. Germline CDR1 is SEHNR and CDR2 is FQNEAQ (reference sequence). CDR3 size: 14 residues. Trimming removed 5 bases from V and 4 bases from J; junction bases left unmatched: 4. This chain's CDR3 is CASSRPSGGETQYF. In DNA, the CDR3 is TGTGCCAGCAGCCGGCCTAGCGGGGGAGAGACCCAGTACTTC. Full variable domain (missing parts from reference TRBV7-9 and TRBJ2-5): DTGVSQNPRHKITKRGQNVTFRCDPISEHNRLYWYRQTLGQGPEFLTYFQNEAQLEKSRLLSDRFSAERPKGSFSTLEIQRTEQGDSAMYLCASSRPSGGETQYFGPGTRLLVL.

This clone appeared a few times. V usage is TRBV5-5 and J usage is TRBJ1-2, with 8 positions matching TRBD1. The V and J ends lost 1 base and 6 bases, in that order; junction bases with no gene match: 5. This CDR3 contains 14 residues. Looked up from germline, CDR1 is SGHKS and CDR2 is YYEKEE (reference sequence). CDR3 nucleotide sequence: TGTGCCAGCAGCTTGAACGACAGGGGAGATGGCTACACCTTC. Translated: CASSLNDRGDGYTF.

The chain is built from TRBV30 and TRBJ1-6; 7 positions agree with TRBD1. The ends lost 4 bases at V and 9 bases at J; junction bases unmatched: 9. The germline V gene has CDR1 GTSNPN and CDR2 SVGIG (reference sequence). The CDR3 contains 14 residues. DNA for the CDR3: TGTGCCTGGAACCCGACAGGGAACGGTTCACCCCTCCACTTT. Its translation is CAWNPTGNGSPLHF.

V usage is TRBV5-6 and J usage is TRBJ1-2; the match to TRBD1 covers 7 bases. The V and J ends lost 3 bases and 4 bases, in that order; junction bases with no gene match: 9. The CDR3 totals 15 residues. CDR1 is SGHDT, CDR2 YYEEEE, per germline. The CDR3 loop is CASSSTGSLGYGYTF. DNA for the CDR3: TGTGCCAGCAGCTCGACAGGGTCTCTCGGCTATGGCTACACCTTC.

The chain carries TRBV28 and TRBJ1-2; a weak D match, TRBD1 (6 bases). The CDR3 length is 13 residues. The germline CDR1 and CDR2 sequences are MDHEN and SYDVKM. V dropped 5 bases and J dropped 1 base, with 8 bases sitting between them. The CDR3 nucleotides read TGTGCCAGCAGTACAGGGATTAACTATGGCTACACCTTC. The encoded protein is CASSTGINYGYTF.

The chain employs TRBV25-1 and TRBJ1-6, with D possibly matching TRBD1 (6 bases). Trimming shortened V by 7 bases and J by 7 bases, and 11 bases separated the two germline ends. The CDR3 is 13 residues long. Germline V lookup: CDR1 MGHDK, CDR2 SYGVNS. The CDR3: CASTERGNSPLHF. CDR3 coding DNA: TGTGCCAGCACTGAGAGGGGGAATTCACCCCTCCACTTT.

The chain joins TRBV25-1 to TRBJ2-3; D might be TRBD2 (6 bases). The CDR3 contains 14 residues. Germline CDR1 reads MGHDK; CDR2 reads SYGVNS. The V end was cut by 7 bases, the J end by 4 bases, with 15 bases between. The CDR3 is CASIARGGPDTQYF. The CDR3 nucleotides read TGTGCCAGCATCGCGCGGGGAGGACCAGATACGCAGTATTTT.

This chain links TRBV5-1 with TRBJ1-1, with 11 bases that match TRBD1. The CDR3 runs to 15 residues. Trimming removed 3 bases from V and 10 bases from J; junction bases left unmatched: 11. Looked up from germline, CDR1 is SGHRS and CDR2 is YFSETQ. CDR3 sequence (DNA): TGCGCCAGCAGCTCGACCGGGACAGGGGGTTTGGGAGCTTTCTTT. Translating it yields CASSSTGTGGLGAFF.

A few counts support this clone. V gene TRBV28 combines with J gene TRBJ2-2; D is undetermined. CDR3 size: 12 residues. V shed 6 bases and J shed 5 bases, with 7 bases lying between them. Germline V gives CDR1 MDHEN, CDR2 SYDVKM. CDR3 region: CASRVETGELFF. DNA for the CDR3: TGTGCCAGCAGGGTTGAGACCGGGGAGCTGTTTTTT.

This chain uses TRBV19 with TRBJ2-7, with TRBD2 as a possible D gene (5 bases). Deletions cut 2 bases from V and 1 base from J, with 6 bases between. The CDR3 covers 13 residues. CDR1 and CDR2 from the germline V gene are LNHDA and SQIVND (reference sequence). This CDR3 is CASSIRDSYEQYF. The CDR3 DNA reads TGTGCCAGTAGTATACGGGATTCCTACGAGCAGTACTTC.

The V and J genes are TRBV27 and TRBJ2-2; weak D call: TRBD2 (6 bases). Trimming took off 9 bases at V and 6 bases at J, with 14 bases between the two ends. The CDR3 consists of 13 residues. Per germline, CDR1 MNHEY and CDR2 SMNVEV (reference sequence). CDR3 protein: CARCRGWAGELFF. CDR3 DNA: TGTGCCAGGTGTCGGGGGTGGGCCGGGGAGCTGTTTTTT.

The chain is built from TRBV29-1 and TRBJ2-3; D not resolved. This CDR3 has 12 amino acids. Trimming removed 1 base from V and 6 bases from J, with 8 bases in between. The germline gives CDR1 SQVTM, CDR2 ANQGSEA. CDR3: CSVEANGDTQYF. The CDR3 bases are TGCAGCGTTGAAGCTAACGGGGATACGCAGTATTTT.

This clone was counted between two and nine times. This chain links TRBV5-1 with TRBJ1-2; D is uncertain. The germline V gene encodes CDR1 SGHRS and CDR2 YFSETQ. Trimming cost V 0 bases and J 0 bases, with 9 bases left between them. The CDR3 runs to 15 residues. In DNA, the CDR3 is TGCGCCAGCAGCTTGGATCCGTCTGCTAACTATGGCTACACCTTC. Protein product: CASSLDPSANYGYTF.

This clone was observed a handful of times. The gene calls are TRBV28 and TRBJ2-4; D not resolved. Germline-derived CDR1 and CDR2 are MDHEN and SYDVKM. V was shortened by 5 bases and J by 2 bases, with 13 bases between the two germline ends. This CDR3 has 15 amino acids. In DNA, the CDR3 is TGTGCCAGCAGTGACTCGGGTCTATCCAAAAACATTCAGTACTTC. It codes for CASSDSGLSKNIQYF.

The chain uses TRBV5-4 and TRBJ2-6, with D hard to call. Germline V lookup: CDR1 SGHNT, CDR2 YYREEE (reference sequence). V was trimmed by 3 bases and J by 11 bases, leaving 6 bases between them. The CDR3 sequence is 11 residues long. This CDR3 is CASSSRDVLTF. CDR3 DNA sequence: TGTGCCAGCAGCTCCAGAGACGTCCTGACTTTC. The complete variable domain, with remaining parts taken from reference TRBV5-4 and TRBJ2-6, reads ETGVTQSPTHLIKTRGQQVTLRCSSQSGHNTVSWYQQALGQGPQFIFQYYREEENGRGNFPPRFSGLQFPNYSSELNVNALELDDSALYLCASSSRDVLTFGAGSRLTVL.

The chain combines TRBV9 with TRBJ1-2; the D gene is possibly TRBD1 (6 bases). The CDR3 has 14 amino acids. V gave up 0 bases and J gave up 6 bases, with 12 bases separating them. Germline-derived CDR1 and CDR2 are SGDLS and YYNGEE. In DNA form, the CDR3 reads TGTGCCAGCAGCGTAGTCCCGACAGGCGATGGCTACACCTTC. Translated, it gives CASSVVPTGDGYTF.

The chain links TRBV4-1 to TRBJ1-2; a possible D gene is TRBD1 (6 bases). Germline V gene sequence: CDR1 MGHRA, CDR2 YSYEKL. Trimming removed 4 bases at V and 4 bases at J, with 22 bases between. There are 17 residues in the CDR3. The CDR3 is CASSRGLKVKGVYGYTF. CDR3 DNA sequence: TGCGCCAGCAGCCGGGGGCTTAAGGTGAAGGGGGTCTATGGCTACACCTTC.